The 12 T cell receptor beta chains given below trace back to one sample, sequenced in a study of cytomegalovirus exposure and HLA in healthy donors. Data came from immunoSEQ multiplex PCR; TCRdb stores just in-frame clones and leaves some out. The sample holds about 110,000 clones, more than 75% seen once. The sequencing sample was made of PBMCs. All receptors derive from a woman aged 25 to 45 in good health and CMV-seropositive.

This clone has a single count. The J gene is TRBJ2-7, the V gene TRBV5-6; 9 nucleotides match TRBD1. Germline trimming cut 5 bases from V and 3 bases from J; bases unmatched to any gene: 6. CDR3 length equals 14 residues. Germline V gives CDR1 SGHDT, CDR2 YYEEEE. The CDR3 here is CASSWGQGNYEQYF. The CDR3 DNA sequence: TGTGCCAGCAGTTGGGGACAGGGCAACTACGAGCAGTACTTC.

CDR3 sequence reads: CASSREVGQGGEQYF. CDR3 sequence (DNA): TGTGCCAGCAGCCGCGAAGTGGGACAGGGAGGAGAGCAGTACTTC. V and J are TRBV6-1 and TRBJ2-7; 9 bases align to TRBD1. V trimming: 6 bases; J trimming: 7 bases; junction bases outside the gene matches: 13. Per the germline V gene, CDR1 is MNHNS and CDR2 is SASEGT. This CDR3 spans 15 amino acids.

The chain employs TRBV9 and TRBJ1-2, with 8 bases identical to TRBD1. CDR1 SGDLS and CDR2 YYNGEE come from the germline V gene. The trim removed 0 bases at V and 5 bases at J, leaving 3 bases unmatched. The length of the CDR3 is 14 residues. Here the CDR3 DNA reads TGTGCCAGCAGCGTAGATCACAGGGGGTATGGCTACACCTTC. Protein: CASSVDHRGYGYTF.

The chain couples TRBV19 to TRBJ2-1; D remains unclear. Deletions cut 4 bases from V and 7 bases from J, with 8 bases between. This CDR3 is built from 12 residues. Looked up from germline, CDR1 is LNHDA and CDR2 is SQIVND (reference sequence). This chain's CDR3 is CASSNMANEQFF. In nucleotides, the CDR3 is TGTGCCAGTAGTAACATGGCAAATGAGCAGTTCTTC.

V is TRBV7-3 and J is TRBJ2-2; D call uncertain. Germline CDR1 reads SGHTA; CDR2 reads FQGTGA. CDR3 length equals 15 residues. The ends were cut back, 5 bases at V and 3 bases at J, with 13 bases in the middle. The CDR3 coding sequence is TGTGCCAGCAGCCCGGATGGGCCCCACACCGGGGAGCTGTTTTTT. Amino acids: CASSPDGPHTGELFF.

The V gene is TRBV6-5, the J gene TRBJ1-2; TRBD1 aligns across 9 bases. The V and J ends lost 5 bases and 6 bases, in that order; junction bases with no gene match: 10. Germline loops: CDR1 MNHEY, CDR2 SVGAGI. The CDR3 is 15 residues long. CDR3 protein: CASSGTGTGGDGYTF. The CDR3 DNA reads as TGTGCCAGCAGTGGGACAGGGACTGGGGGTGATGGCTACACCTTC.

This clone was counted a single time. V usage is TRBV29-1 and J usage is TRBJ1-1; D is uncertain. V was clipped by 4 bases and J by 0 bases, with 9 bases between them. This CDR3 contains 13 residues. Germline assignment: CDR1 SQVTM and CDR2 ANQGSEA. CDR3 DNA: TGCAGCGTTGCCATTCCCCTGAACACTGAAGCTTTCTTT. Translated, it gives CSVAIPLNTEAFF.

The CDR3 here is CASSLLAGGRETQYF. CDR3 bases: TGTGCCAGCAGCCTATTAGCGGGGGGGCGGGAGACCCAGTACTTC. The chain recombines TRBV5-6 with TRBJ2-5, with 11 positions matching TRBD2. The V gene's germline CDR1 is SGHDT and CDR2 YYEEEE. The CDR3 contains 15 residues. J was trimmed by 5 bases and V by 4 bases; bases with no gene match: 7.

The V and J genes are TRBV5-7 and TRBJ2-7, with 9 bases identical to TRBD1. TRBV5-7 is an open reading frame whose function is uncertain. Germline trimming cut 0 bases from V and 7 bases from J; bases unmatched to any gene: 5. This CDR3 contains 14 residues. The CDR3 sequence: CASSLAQGAGEQYF. CDR3 in DNA: TGTGCCAGCAGCTTGGCACAGGGGGCGGGTGAGCAGTACTTC.

V gene TRBV5-1 combines with J gene TRBJ1-2; D is undetermined. This CDR3 region has 15 residues. Trimming removed 0 bases at V and 4 bases at J, with 13 bases between. Germline-derived CDR1 and CDR2 are SGHRS and YFSETQ. Here the CDR3 reads CASSLGAAQTYGYTF. CDR3 DNA: TGCGCCAGCAGCTTGGGGGCAGCCCAAACCTATGGCTACACCTTC.

The chain is built from TRBV2 and TRBJ1-4, with D possibly TRBD1 on 5 matching bases. Germline V gives CDR1 SNHLY, CDR2 FYNNEI. Between the trimmed V and J ends, which lost 6 bases and 8 bases, there was a span of 13 bases. This CDR3 contains 13 residues. The CDR3 here is CASRRDPGEKLFF. CDR3 in DNA: TGTGCCAGCAGGCGGGACCCTGGGGAAAAACTGTTTTTT.

This clone was picked up a small number of times. This chain links TRBV7-3 with TRBJ2-2; D is perhaps TRBD1 (6 bases). Germline lookup yields CDR1 SGHTA and CDR2 FQGTGA. V dropped 4 bases and J dropped 7 bases, with 13 bases sitting between them. The CDR3 contains 14 residues. Written as DNA, the CDR3 is TGTGCCAGCAGCTCTACAGGGTTGGGCGGGGAGCTGTTTTTT. Its translation: CASSSTGLGGELFF.